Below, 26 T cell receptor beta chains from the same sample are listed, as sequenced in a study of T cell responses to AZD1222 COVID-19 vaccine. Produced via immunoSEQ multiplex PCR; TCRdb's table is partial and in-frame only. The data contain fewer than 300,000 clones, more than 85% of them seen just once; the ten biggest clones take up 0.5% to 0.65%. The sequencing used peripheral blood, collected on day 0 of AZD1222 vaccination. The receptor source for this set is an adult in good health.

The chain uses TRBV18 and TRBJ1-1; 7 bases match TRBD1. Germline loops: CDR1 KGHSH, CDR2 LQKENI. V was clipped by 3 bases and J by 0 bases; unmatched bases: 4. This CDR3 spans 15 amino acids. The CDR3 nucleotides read TGTGCCAGCTCACCCGGACAGGCTTTGAACACTGAAGCTTTCTTT. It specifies CASSPGQALNTEAFF.

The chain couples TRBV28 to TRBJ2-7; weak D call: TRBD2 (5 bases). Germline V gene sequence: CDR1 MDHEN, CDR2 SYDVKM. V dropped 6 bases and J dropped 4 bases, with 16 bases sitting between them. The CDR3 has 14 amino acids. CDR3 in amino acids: CASSPSGMEYEQYF. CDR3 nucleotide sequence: TGTGCCAGCAGCCCCTCCGGGATGGAGTACGAGCAGTACTTC. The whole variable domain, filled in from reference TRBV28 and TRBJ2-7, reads DVKVTQSSRYLVKRTGEKVFLECVQDMDHENMFWYRQDPGLGLRLIYFSYDVKMKEKGDIPEGYSVSREKKERFSLILESASTNQTSMYLCASSPSGMEYEQYFGPGTRLTVT.

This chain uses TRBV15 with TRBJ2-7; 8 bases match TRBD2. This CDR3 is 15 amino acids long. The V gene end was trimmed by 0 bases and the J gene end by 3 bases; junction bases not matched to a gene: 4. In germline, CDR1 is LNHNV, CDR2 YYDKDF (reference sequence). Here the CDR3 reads CATSRDPSGSYEQYF. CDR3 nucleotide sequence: TGTGCCACCAGCAGAGATCCCAGCGGGAGCTACGAGCAGTACTTC.

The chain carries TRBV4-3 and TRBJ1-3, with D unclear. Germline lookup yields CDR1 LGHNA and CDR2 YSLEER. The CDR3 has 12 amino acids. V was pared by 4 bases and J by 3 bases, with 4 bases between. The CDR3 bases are TGCGCCAGCAGCCCGAGTGGAAACACCATATATTTT. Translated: CASSPSGNTIYF.

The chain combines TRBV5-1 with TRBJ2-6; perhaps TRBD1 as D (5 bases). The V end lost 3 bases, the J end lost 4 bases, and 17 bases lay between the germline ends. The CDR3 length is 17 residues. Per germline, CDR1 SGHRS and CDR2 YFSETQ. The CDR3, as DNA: TGCGCCAGCAGCTCCACAGGATTCCCACTCGGGGCCAACGTCCTGACTTTC. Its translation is CASSSTGFPLGANVLTF.

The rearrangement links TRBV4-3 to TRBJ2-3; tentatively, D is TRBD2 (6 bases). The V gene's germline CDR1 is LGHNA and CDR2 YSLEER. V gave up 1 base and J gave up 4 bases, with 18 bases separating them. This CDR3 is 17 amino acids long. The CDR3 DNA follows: TGCGCCAGCAGCCAAGGCGGGTCAACCGGGAGTGCAGATACGCAGTATTTT. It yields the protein CASSQGGSTGSADTQYF.

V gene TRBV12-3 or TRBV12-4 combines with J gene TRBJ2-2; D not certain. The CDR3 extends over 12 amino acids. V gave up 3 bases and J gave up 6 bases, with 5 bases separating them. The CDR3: CASSFGPGELFF. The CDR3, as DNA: TGTGCCAGCAGTTTTGGCCCCGGGGAGCTGTTTTTT.

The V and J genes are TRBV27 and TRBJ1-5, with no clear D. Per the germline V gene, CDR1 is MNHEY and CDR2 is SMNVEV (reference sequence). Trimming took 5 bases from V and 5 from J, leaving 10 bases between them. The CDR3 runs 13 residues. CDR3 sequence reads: CASSITRDQPQHF. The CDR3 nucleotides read TGTGCCAGCAGTATTACTCGGGATCAGCCCCAGCATTTT.

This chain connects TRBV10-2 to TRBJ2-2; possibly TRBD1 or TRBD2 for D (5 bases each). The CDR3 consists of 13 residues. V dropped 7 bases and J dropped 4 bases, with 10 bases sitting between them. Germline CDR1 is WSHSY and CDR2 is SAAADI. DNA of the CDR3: TGCGCCAGCACTATCGGGGCCACCGGGGAGCTGTTTTTT. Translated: CASTIGATGELFF.

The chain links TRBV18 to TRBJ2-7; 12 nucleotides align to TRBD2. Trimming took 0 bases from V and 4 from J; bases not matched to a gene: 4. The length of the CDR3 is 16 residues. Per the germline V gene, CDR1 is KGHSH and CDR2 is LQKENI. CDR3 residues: CASSPPTSGGPYEQYF. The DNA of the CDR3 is TGTGCCAGCTCACCACCGACTAGCGGGGGACCATACGAGCAGTACTTC.

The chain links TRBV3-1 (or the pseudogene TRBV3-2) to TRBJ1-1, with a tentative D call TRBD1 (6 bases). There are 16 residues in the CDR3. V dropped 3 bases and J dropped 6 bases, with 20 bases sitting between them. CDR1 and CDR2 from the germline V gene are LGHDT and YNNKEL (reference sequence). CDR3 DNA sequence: TGTGCCAGCAGCCAGGCGGGTCCGAGGGGGGTCGCTGAAGCTTTCTTT. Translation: CASSQAGPRGVAEAFF.

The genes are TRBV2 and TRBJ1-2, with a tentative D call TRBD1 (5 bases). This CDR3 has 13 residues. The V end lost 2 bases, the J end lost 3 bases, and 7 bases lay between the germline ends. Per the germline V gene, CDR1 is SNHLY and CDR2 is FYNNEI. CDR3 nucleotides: TGTGCCAGCAGTGAATTGGGGGACTATGGCTACACCTTC. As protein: CASSELGDYGYTF.

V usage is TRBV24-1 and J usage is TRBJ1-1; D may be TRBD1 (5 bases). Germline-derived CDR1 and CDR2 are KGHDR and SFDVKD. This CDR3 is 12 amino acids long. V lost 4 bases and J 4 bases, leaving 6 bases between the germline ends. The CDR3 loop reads CATSDGGTEAFF. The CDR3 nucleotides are TGTGCCACCAGTGACGGGGGCACTGAAGCTTTCTTT.

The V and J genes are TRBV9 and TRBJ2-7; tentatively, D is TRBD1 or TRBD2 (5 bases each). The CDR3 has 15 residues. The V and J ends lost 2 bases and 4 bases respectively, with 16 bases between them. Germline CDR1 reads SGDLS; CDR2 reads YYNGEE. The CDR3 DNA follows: TGTGCCAGCAGCGTTGCCCCGGGACCCAATTACGAGCAGTACTTC. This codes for CASSVAPGPNYEQYF.

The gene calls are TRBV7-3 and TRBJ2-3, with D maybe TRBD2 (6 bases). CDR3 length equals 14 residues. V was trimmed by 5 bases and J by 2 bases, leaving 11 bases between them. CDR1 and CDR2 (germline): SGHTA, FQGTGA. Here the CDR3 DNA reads TGTGCCAGCAGCCCCACTAGCTTCACAGATACGCAGTATTTT. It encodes CASSPTSFTDTQYF.

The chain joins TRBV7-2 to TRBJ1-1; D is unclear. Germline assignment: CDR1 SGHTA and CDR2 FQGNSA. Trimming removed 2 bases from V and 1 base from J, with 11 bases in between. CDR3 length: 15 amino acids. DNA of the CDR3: TGTGCCAGCAGCTTATCAGTGACATCGAACACTGAAGCTTTCTTT. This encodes CASSLSVTSNTEAFF.

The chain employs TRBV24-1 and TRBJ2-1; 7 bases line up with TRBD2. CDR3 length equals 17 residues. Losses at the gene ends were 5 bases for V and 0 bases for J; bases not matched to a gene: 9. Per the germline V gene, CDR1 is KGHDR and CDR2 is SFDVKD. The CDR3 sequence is CATSGASGNPSYNEQFF. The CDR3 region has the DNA TGTGCCACCAGTGGGGCTAGCGGAAACCCCTCCTACAATGAGCAGTTCTTC.

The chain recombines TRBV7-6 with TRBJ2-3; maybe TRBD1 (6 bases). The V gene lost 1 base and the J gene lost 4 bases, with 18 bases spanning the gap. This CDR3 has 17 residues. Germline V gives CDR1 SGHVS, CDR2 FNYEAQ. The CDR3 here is CASSLGGQGRRPDTQYF. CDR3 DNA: TGTGCCAGCAGCTTAGGGGGTCAGGGGCGGCGTCCAGATACGCAGTATTTT.

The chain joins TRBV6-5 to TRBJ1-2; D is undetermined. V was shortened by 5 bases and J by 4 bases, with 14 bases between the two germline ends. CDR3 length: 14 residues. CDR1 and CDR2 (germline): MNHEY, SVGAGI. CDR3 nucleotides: TGTGCCAGCAGTAATGACGTTCGACTCTATGGCTACACCTTC. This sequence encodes CASSNDVRLYGYTF.

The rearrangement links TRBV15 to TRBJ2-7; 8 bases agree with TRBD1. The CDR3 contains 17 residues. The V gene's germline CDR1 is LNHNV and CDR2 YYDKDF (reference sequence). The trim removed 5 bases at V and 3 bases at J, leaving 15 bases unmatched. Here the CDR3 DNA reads TGTGCCACCAGCCCACCCTATGGGACAGGATGGGACTACGAGCAGTACTTC. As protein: CATSPPYGTGWDYEQYF.

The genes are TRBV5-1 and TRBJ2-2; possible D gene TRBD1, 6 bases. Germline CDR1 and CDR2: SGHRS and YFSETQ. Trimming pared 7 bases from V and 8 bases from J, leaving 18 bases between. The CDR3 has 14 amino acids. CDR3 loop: CASLPGTQGGELFF. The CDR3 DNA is TGCGCCAGCCTCCCAGGGACCCAGGGGGGGGAGCTGTTTTTT.

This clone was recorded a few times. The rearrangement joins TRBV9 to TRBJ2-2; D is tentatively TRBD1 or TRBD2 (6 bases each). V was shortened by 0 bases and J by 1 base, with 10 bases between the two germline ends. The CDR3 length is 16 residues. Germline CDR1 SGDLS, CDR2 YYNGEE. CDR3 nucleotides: TGTGCCAGCAGCGTAGGTGCGGGACAGAACACCGGGGAGCTGTTTTTT. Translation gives CASSVGAGQNTGELFF.

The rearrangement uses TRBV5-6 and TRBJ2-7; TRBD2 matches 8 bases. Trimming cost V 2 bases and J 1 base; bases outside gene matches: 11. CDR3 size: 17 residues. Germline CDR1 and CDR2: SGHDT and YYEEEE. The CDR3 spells CASSFSGLAILSYEQYF. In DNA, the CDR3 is TGTGCCAGCAGCTTCTCAGGACTAGCAATACTTTCCTACGAGCAGTACTTC.

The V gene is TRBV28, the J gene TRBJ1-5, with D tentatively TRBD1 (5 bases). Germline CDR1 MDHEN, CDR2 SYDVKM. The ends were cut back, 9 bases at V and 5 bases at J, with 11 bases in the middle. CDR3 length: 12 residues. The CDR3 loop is CASGTPYQPQHF. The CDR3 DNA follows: TGTGCCAGTGGGACTCCCTATCAGCCCCAGCATTTT.

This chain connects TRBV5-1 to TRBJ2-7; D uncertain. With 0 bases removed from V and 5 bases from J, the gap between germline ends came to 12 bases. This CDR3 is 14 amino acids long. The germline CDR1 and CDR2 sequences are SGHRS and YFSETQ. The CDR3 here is CASSLDARSHEQYF. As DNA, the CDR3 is TGCGCCAGCAGCTTGGATGCCAGGTCCCACGAGCAGTACTTC.

The CDR3 DNA reads TGTGCCAGCAGCTTAGACATGAGGCGGTCCTACGAGCAGTACTTC. Translating gives CASSLDMRRSYEQYF. The chain has TRBV11-2 and TRBJ2-7; D gene ambiguous. The CDR3 spans 15 residues. Per the germline V gene, CDR1 is SGHAT and CDR2 is FQNNGV. The germline V and J ends were trimmed by 0 bases and 1 base, with 10 bases remaining between them.